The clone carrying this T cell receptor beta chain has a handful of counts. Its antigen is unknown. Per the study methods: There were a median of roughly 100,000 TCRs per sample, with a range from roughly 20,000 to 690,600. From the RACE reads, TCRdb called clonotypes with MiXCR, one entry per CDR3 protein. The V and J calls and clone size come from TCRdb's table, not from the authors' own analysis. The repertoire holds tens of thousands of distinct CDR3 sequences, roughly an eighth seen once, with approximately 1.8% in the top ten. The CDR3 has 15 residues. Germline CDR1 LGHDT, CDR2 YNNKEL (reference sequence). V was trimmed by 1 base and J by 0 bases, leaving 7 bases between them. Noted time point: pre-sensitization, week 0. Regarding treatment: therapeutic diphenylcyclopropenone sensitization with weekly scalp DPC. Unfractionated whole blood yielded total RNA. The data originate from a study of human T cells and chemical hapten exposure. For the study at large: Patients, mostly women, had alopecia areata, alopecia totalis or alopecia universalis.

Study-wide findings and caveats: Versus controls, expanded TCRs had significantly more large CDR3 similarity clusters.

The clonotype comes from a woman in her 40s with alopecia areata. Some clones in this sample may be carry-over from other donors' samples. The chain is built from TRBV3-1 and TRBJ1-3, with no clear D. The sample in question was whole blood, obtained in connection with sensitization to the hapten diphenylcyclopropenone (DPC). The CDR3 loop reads CASSQGSGSGNTIYF. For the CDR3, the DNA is TGTGCCAGCAGCCAAGGTTCAGGCTCTGGAAACACCATATATTTT.